This entry lists 18 T cell receptor beta chains sequenced from one sample in a study of radiotherapy plus CTLA-4 blockade in lung cancer. Data came from immunoSEQ multiplex PCR; TCRdb stores just in-frame clones and leaves some out. The table records 20,000 to 30,000 clones, over 70% of them present only once. The starting material was peripheral blood, obtained from a patient treated with radiotherapy plus ipilimumab. These receptor sequences come from a human donor with non-small cell lung cancer that progressed on radiotherapy plus ipilimumab.

This clone has a handful of counts. V is TRBV6-1 and J is TRBJ2-7; TRBD2 is a possible D gene (5 bases). The CDR3 covers 15 residues. In germline, CDR1 is MNHNS, CDR2 SASEGT. V shed 2 bases and J shed 2 bases, with 13 bases lying between them. The DNA for the CDR3 is TGTGCCAGCAGTGAATGGGGTGGGAGAACCTACGAGCAGTACTTC. Residues: CASSEWGGRTYEQYF.

This rearrangement joins TRBV27 to TRBJ1-6; D gene ambiguous. With 5 bases removed from V and 10 bases from J, the gap between germline ends came to 9 bases. Germline loops: CDR1 MNHEY, CDR2 SMNVEV (reference sequence). The CDR3 runs to 12 residues. The CDR3 sequence is CASSLLGSPLHF. Written as DNA, the CDR3 is TGTGCCAGCAGTCTCCTTGGGTCACCCCTCCACTTT.

The V gene is TRBV6-9, the J gene TRBJ2-1, with D maybe TRBD1 (6 bases). V lost 7 bases to trimming and J lost 4 bases, with 20 bases between them. CDR3 length: 16 residues. The germline gives CDR1 MNHGY, CDR2 SVAAGI. CDR3 nucleotides: TGTGCCAGCACACCGGACAGCGGACCTACTTACAATGAGCAGTTCTTC. Encoded protein: CASTPDSGPTYNEQFF.

The J gene is TRBJ1-3, the V gene TRBV9, with D unresolved. The CDR3 is made up of 15 amino acids. V lost 4 bases to trimming and J lost 0 bases, with 11 bases between them. The V gene's germline CDR1 is SGDLS and CDR2 YYNGEE. The DNA of the CDR3 is TGTGCCAGCAGCCCCGACGGCAACTCTGGAAACACCATATATTTT. Its translation: CASSPDGNSGNTIYF.

The V call is TRBV4-2, the J call TRBJ1-6; no reliable D call. Germline CDR1 is LGHNA and CDR2 is YNFKEQ. The CDR3 has 15 residues. Deletions cut 3 bases from V and 5 bases from J, with 11 bases between. The CDR3 sequence is CASSQLYPNNSPLHF. The CDR3 DNA follows: TGTGCCAGCAGCCAGTTGTATCCTAATAATTCACCCCTCCACTTT.

This clone turned up a few times. The chain combines TRBV28 with TRBJ2-3; 8 bases are shared with TRBD2. With V trimmed by 2 bases and J by 0 bases, 1 base remained unmatched. Germline loops: CDR1 MDHEN, CDR2 SYDVKM. The CDR3 has 15 residues. CDR3 DNA: TGTGCCAGCAGTTTACGCGGGGGGAGCACAGATACGCAGTATTTT. Amino acid sequence: CASSLRGGSTDTQYF. Supplemented by reference TRBV28 and TRBJ2-3, the full variable domain reads DVKVTQSSRYLVKRTGEKVFLECVQDMDHENMFWYRQDPGLGLRLIYFSYDVKMKEKGDIPEGYSVSREKKERFSLILESASTNQTSMYLCASSLRGGSTDTQYFGPGTRLTVL.

This clone was counted a few times. The chain employs TRBV4-3 and TRBJ1-1; D unclear. Germline V CDR1 and CDR2: LGHNA, YSLEER. There are 16 residues in the CDR3. V lost 0 bases and J lost 1, with 12 bases in between. This CDR3 is CASSQDPVRRNTEAFF. CDR3 DNA: TGCGCCAGCAGCCAAGACCCAGTCCGGAGGAACACTGAAGCTTTCTTT.

The J gene is TRBJ2-7, the V gene TRBV19; TRBD1 is a possible D gene (6 bases). The CDR3 sequence is 14 residues long. Trimming cost V 3 bases and J 0 bases, with 9 bases left between them. Germline V gives CDR1 LNHDA, CDR2 SQIVND (reference sequence). The CDR3 bases are TGTGCCAGTAGTATGCAGGGGCTCTCCTACGAGCAGTACTTC. Amino acids: CASSMQGLSYEQYF.

This clone was counted only a few times. The rearrangement links TRBV7-9 to TRBJ1-1, with 7 bases identical to TRBD1. The CDR3 has 14 residues. Germline CDR1 is SEHNR and CDR2 is FQNEAQ (reference sequence). V lost 5 bases, J lost 4 bases, and 7 bases stayed unmatched. Here the CDR3 DNA reads TGTGCCAGCAGCGCCCGGGACAGTGGCACTGAAGCTTTCTTT. Its protein product is CASSARDSGTEAFF.

This clone has a single count. This chain uses TRBV11-2 with TRBJ2-7, with TRBD1 as a possible D gene (6 bases). Germline V gene data show CDR1 as SGHAT and CDR2 as FQNNGV. V lost 7 bases, J lost 4 bases, and 11 bases lay in between. This CDR3 region has 12 residues. The CDR3 here is CASTLGGYEQYF. In DNA, the CDR3 is TGTGCCAGCACCCTAGGGGGTTACGAGCAGTACTTC.

V is TRBV4-1 and J is TRBJ2-1; 14 nucleotides line up with TRBD2. Trimming cost V 4 bases and J 7 bases; bases outside gene matches: 12. Germline V gene lookup returns CDR1 MGHRA and CDR2 YSYEKL. The CDR3 contains 18 residues. The CDR3 spells CASSPRTSGRPSGNEQFF. CDR3 in DNA: TGCGCCAGCAGCCCCCGGACTAGCGGGAGGCCATCTGGGAATGAGCAGTTCTTC.

V usage is TRBV29-1 and J usage is TRBJ2-3, with 8 bases that match TRBD1. CDR1 and CDR2 from the germline V gene are SQVTM and ANQGSEA. V trimming: 7 bases; J trimming: 1 base; junction bases outside the gene matches: 7. The CDR3 runs to 14 residues. In DNA, the CDR3 is TGCAGCGCCCGGACAGGGCTCGGCACAGATACGCAGTATTTT. This codes for CSARTGLGTDTQYF.

V gene TRBV7-8 combines with J gene TRBJ2-1; 10 bases are shared with TRBD2. The germline V gene encodes CDR1 SGHVS and CDR2 FQNEAQ. V trimming: 8 bases; J trimming: 4 bases; junction bases outside the gene matches: 2. This CDR3 region has 13 residues. The CDR3 nucleotides are TGTGCCAGCGGAGCGGGGGGGTACAATGAGCAGTTCTTC. Translated, it gives CASGAGGYNEQFF.

V is TRBV5-8 and J is TRBJ1-1; no clear D gene. Trimming left V 3 bases short and J 7 bases short, with 10 bases between. The germline V gene encodes CDR1 SGHTS and CDR2 YDEGEE. The CDR3 runs to 12 residues. DNA for the CDR3: TGTGCCAGCAGCTCGCTATTAGATGAAGCTTTCTTT. Encoded protein: CASSSLLDEAFF. The full variable domain, completed using reference TRBV5-8 and TRBJ1-1, is EAGVTQSPTHLIKTRGQQATLRCSPISGHTSVYWYQQALGLGLQFLLWYDEGEERNRGNFPPRFSGRQFPNYSSELNVNALELEDSALYLCASSSLLDEAFFGQGTRLTVV.

This chain uses TRBV4-1 with TRBJ1-1, with unresolved D. This CDR3 spans 18 amino acids. V dropped 0 bases and J dropped 1 base, with 18 bases sitting between them. Germline lookup yields CDR1 MGHRA and CDR2 YSYEKL. In DNA, the CDR3 is TGCGCCAGCAGCCAAGATCAACGAGACCAACTACCGAACACTGAAGCTTTCTTT. Its translation is CASSQDQRDQLPNTEAFF.

The CDR3 here is CASSQRGLLGNEKLFF. CDR3 in DNA: TGTGCCAGCAGCCAGAGGGGGCTCCTGGGTAATGAAAAACTGTTTTTT. V is TRBV4-2 and J is TRBJ1-4; TRBD1 agrees at 7 bases. CDR3 length: 16 amino acids. Germline V lookup: CDR1 LGHNA, CDR2 YNFKEQ. Germline trimming cut 3 bases from V and 4 bases from J; bases unmatched to any gene: 8.

This clone appeared a few times. This chain links TRBV4-1 with TRBJ1-1; D is uncertain. CDR1 is MGHRA and CDR2 is YSYEKL in the germline V gene. V was clipped by 0 bases and J by 7 bases, with 15 bases between them. The CDR3 spans 15 residues. The DNA for the CDR3 is TGCGCCAGCAGCCAAGACCCGCACGGGGTCTTTGAAGCTTTCTTT. This encodes CASSQDPHGVFEAFF.

The chain employs TRBV11-2 and TRBJ2-5, with D uncertain. Germline V CDR1 and CDR2: SGHAT, FQNNGV. There are 13 residues in the CDR3. The V end lost 1 base, the J end lost 2 bases, and 5 bases lay between the germline ends. The CDR3 loop reads CASSLGRQETQYF. The CDR3 coding sequence is TGTGCCAGCAGCTTAGGACGTCAAGAGACCCAGTACTTC.